Listed here are 18 T cell receptor beta chains from one sample, sequenced in a study of PD-1 blockade in classical Hodgkin lymphoma (dated by TCRdb to about 2020). Library preparation was by the immunoSEQ multiplex PCR assay. TCRdb obtained this table from immuneACCESS and retained in-frame rearrangements with V and J assigned. These tables miss some clones; where compared with another copy, unresolved V genes account for less than half of the shortfall, and the remainder is unexplained. Here the sample has about 20,000 clones; roughly 75% occur a single time. Approximately 25% of the sample belongs to the ten largest clones. The sample's time point label is to be understood as: cycle 2 day 1 (C2D1) of nivolumab. All trial patients had relapsed after autologous stem cell transplantation, with cohorts A, B and C differing in prior brentuximab vedotin exposure. The starting material was peripheral blood mononuclear cells (PBMCs), obtained before the second cycle of nivolumab. Receptors were obtained from a human donor with classical Hodgkin lymphoma.

CDR3 residues: CASSRDPDPNTEAFF. CDR3 sequence (DNA): TGTGCCAGTAGTAGGGACCCGGACCCGAACACTGAAGCTTTCTTT. V gene TRBV19 combines with J gene TRBJ1-1, with D possibly TRBD1 on 5 matching bases. Germline CDR1 and CDR2: LNHDA and SQIVND (reference sequence). V lost 4 bases, J lost 1 base, and 13 bases lay in between. CDR3 length: 15 amino acids.

This clone was detected a few times. V gene TRBV9 combines with J gene TRBJ1-1; 7 nucleotides match TRBD1. Germline CDR1 and CDR2: SGDLS and YYNGEE. V was pared by 1 base and J by 6 bases, with 6 bases of the junction left unmatched. The CDR3 loop spans 14 amino acids. CDR3 DNA sequence: TGTGCCAGCAGCGTAATCCCAGGGGGGTCTGAAGCTTTCTTT. It is translated as CASSVIPGGSEAFF.

The V and J genes are TRBV6-1 and TRBJ2-7; either TRBD1 or TRBD2 may supply D (5 bases each). This CDR3 has 11 amino acids. V lost 4 bases to trimming and J lost 5 bases, with 6 bases between them. Germline CDR1 MNHNS, CDR2 SASEGT. CDR3 loop: CASSGGNEQYF. The CDR3 DNA reads as TGTGCCAGCAGTGGGGGGAACGAGCAGTACTTC.

The chain employs TRBV28 and TRBJ1-3, with D unclear. Germline V gene lookup returns CDR1 MDHEN and CDR2 SYDVKM. The germline V and J ends were trimmed by 1 base and 2 bases, with 9 bases remaining between them. This CDR3 contains 15 residues. The CDR3 loop is CASSLSPTPGNTIYF. The CDR3 region has the DNA TGTGCCAGCAGTTTATCCCCGACCCCTGGAAACACCATATATTTT. Filled out from reference TRBV28 and TRBJ1-3, the complete variable domain reads DVKVTQSSRYLVKRTGEKVFLECVQDMDHENMFWYRQDPGLGLRLIYFSYDVKMKEKGDIPEGYSVSREKKERFSLILESASTNQTSMYLCASSLSPTPGNTIYFGEGSWLTVV.

A few counts support this clone. The chain couples TRBV5-1 to TRBJ2-7, with D maybe TRBD1 (6 bases). The CDR3 consists of 15 residues. V was pared by 1 base and J by 2 bases, with 13 bases between. The V gene's germline CDR1 is SGHRS and CDR2 YFSETQ. CDR3 coding DNA: TGCGCCAGCAGCTTGACGGGACAACTGGCCTACGAGCAGTACTTC. Protein product: CASSLTGQLAYEQYF.

This chain uses TRBV7-8 with TRBJ1-6; 10 nucleotides line up with TRBD1. The J segment lost 8 bases and the V segment lost 6 bases, leaving 7 bases of the junction unmatched. The CDR3 totals 15 residues. CDR1 SGHVS and CDR2 FQNEAQ come from the germline V gene. The CDR3 loop reads CASSPRGTGDSPLHF. In DNA, the CDR3 is TGTGCCAGCAGTCCAAGAGGGACAGGGGATTCACCCCTCCACTTT.

In its sample, this clone was seen once. This chain links TRBV18 with TRBJ2-7; 8 bases map to TRBD1. V shed 2 bases and J 2 bases; nucleotides not matched to a gene: 8. The germline gives CDR1 KGHSH, CDR2 LQKENI. The CDR3 is 16 residues long. The CDR3 nucleotides read TGTGCCAGCTCACCATCAGACAGGGGAGTCGCCTACGAGCAGTACTTC. It yields the protein CASSPSDRGVAYEQYF.

The chain combines TRBV21-1 with TRBJ2-7. TRBV21-1 is described as a pseudogene. The CDR3 length is 11 residues. CDR3 sequence reads: CASNSKYEQYF. For the CDR3, the DNA is TGTGCCAGCAATTCAAAGTACGAGCAGTACTTC.

The V gene is TRBV18, the J gene TRBJ1-1; no clear D. CDR3 length: 13 amino acids. V lost 2 bases, J lost 5 bases, and 9 bases lay in between. Germline CDR1 is KGHSH and CDR2 is LQKENI. This CDR3 is CASSPGVQTEAFF. The CDR3, as DNA: TGTGCCAGCTCACCAGGGGTACAAACTGAAGCTTTCTTT. Looking up the rest from reference TRBV18 and TRBJ1-1 gives the full variable domain: NAGVMQNPRHLVRRRGQEARLRCSPMKGHSHVYWYRQLPEEGLKFMVYLQKENIIDESGMPKERFSAEFPKEGPSILRIQQVVRGDSAAYFCASSPGVQTEAFFGQGTRLTVV.

The gene calls are TRBV10-2 and TRBJ2-1; no clear D. Germline values: CDR1 WSHSY, CDR2 SAAADI. The CDR3 covers 14 residues. Trimming pared 3 bases from V and 8 bases from J, leaving 14 bases between. The CDR3 DNA reads TGCGCCAGCAGTGAATCTGGGGTTGGGCATGAGCAGTTCTTC. Translating it yields CASSESGVGHEQFF.

The V gene is TRBV9, the J gene TRBJ1-4; no clear D. Trimming shortened V by 0 bases and J by 0 bases, and 9 bases separated the two germline ends. The CDR3 runs 16 residues. Looked up from germline, CDR1 is SGDLS and CDR2 is YYNGEE. Written as DNA, the CDR3 is TGTGCCAGCAGCGTAGGTGCAAACCCAACTAATGAAAAACTGTTTTTT. It yields the protein CASSVGANPTNEKLFF.

The genes are TRBV15 and TRBJ1-5, with 12 positions matching TRBD1. Germline-derived CDR1 and CDR2 are LNHNV and YYDKDF (reference sequence). Trimming took 1 base from V and 7 from J; bases not matched to a gene: 5. The CDR3 is 16 residues long. Written as DNA, the CDR3 is TGTGCCACCAGCAGAGCCGGGACAGGGGGCTTGCAGCCCCAGCATTTT. Translation gives CATSRAGTGGLQPQHF.

The CDR3 DNA reads TGCGCCAGCAGCTACGGTAAAACGACAGGGGTCCCCGGAGATACGCAGTATTTT. It translates to CASSYGKTTGVPGDTQYF. The chain carries TRBV5-1 and TRBJ2-3, with 8 bases aligning to TRBD1. The germline CDR1 and CDR2 sequences are SGHRS and YFSETQ. After removal of 3 bases from V and 5 bases from J, the junction contained 17 bases not matched to a gene. CDR3 size: 18 residues.

The V and J genes are TRBV6-1 and TRBJ2-2; 7 nucleotides match TRBD1. J gave up 4 bases and V 7 bases, and 3 bases lay outside the gene matches. The CDR3 loop spans 13 amino acids. CDR1 and CDR2 from the germline V gene are MNHNS and SASEGT. The CDR3 region has the DNA TGTGCCAGCACGAGACAGGGCACCGGGGAGCTGTTTTTT. It encodes CASTRQGTGELFF.

This clone occurred a few times. The chain combines TRBV7-8 with TRBJ2-4; 9 nucleotides match TRBD2. The CDR3 contains 17 residues. Germline V lookup: CDR1 SGHVS, CDR2 FQNEAQ. V shed 3 bases, J shed 0 bases, and the junction held 6 bases outside the gene matches. In DNA, the CDR3 is TGTGCCAGCAGCTTGACTAGCGGAACCCTAGCCAAAAACATTCAGTACTTC. Encoded protein: CASSLTSGTLAKNIQYF.

The chain is built from TRBV27 and TRBJ2-7, with 11 nucleotides matching TRBD2. The CDR3 is 16 residues long. Germline trimming cut 5 bases from V and 2 bases from J; bases unmatched to any gene: 8. Looked up from germline, CDR1 is MNHEY and CDR2 is SMNVEV (reference sequence). The CDR3 here is CASSRGLADVTYEQYF. The CDR3 nucleotides read TGTGCCAGCAGTAGGGGACTAGCGGATGTAACCTACGAGCAGTACTTC.

The chain recombines TRBV10-3 with TRBJ1-1; the D is unclear. V dropped 3 bases and J dropped 0 bases, with 11 bases sitting between them. Looked up from germline, CDR1 is ENHRY and CDR2 is SYGVKD. This CDR3 has 15 residues. CDR3 residues: CAISEGERMNTEAFF. DNA for the CDR3: TGTGCCATCAGTGAAGGTGAGAGGATGAACACTGAAGCTTTCTTT.

This clone was detected a few times. This chain uses TRBV14 with TRBJ2-4; TRBD1 is a possible D gene (5 bases). CDR1 is SGHDN and CDR2 is FVKESK in the germline V gene. This CDR3 contains 16 residues. V lost 1 base and J 0 bases, leaving 10 bases between the germline ends. Written as DNA, the CDR3 is TGTGCCAGCAGCCAAGGGGGCTGGGTAGCCAAAAACATTCAGTACTTC. Residues: CASSQGGWVAKNIQYF. Complete variable domain (other parts from reference TRBV14 and TRBJ2-4): EAGVTQFPSHSVIEKGQTVTLRCDPISGHDNLYWYRRVMGKEIKFLLHFVKESKQDESGMPNNRFLAERTGGTYSTLKVQPAELEDSGVYFCASSQGGWVAKNIQYFGAGTRLSVL.